Described below is a single T cell receptor (beta chain) sequence and its context. What it recognizes is unknown. Patients had blood sampled at baseline and again on cycle 4 day 1 and cycle 7 day 1. After removal of 6 bases from V and 4 bases from J, the junction contained 2 bases not matched to a gene. Germline lookup yields CDR1 SGHTA and CDR2 FQGNSA. CDR3 length equals 12 residues. The entry originates in a study of OX40 agonist ivuxolimab in advanced cancers. Overall study context: Participants averaged approximately 65 years of age (range about 23 to 80) and were about 85% male.

Findings of the study overall: Several nonresponders also turned out to have low normalized T-cell clonal expansion. Dose levels from 0.1 to 3.0 mg/kg saw CD4+ and CD8+ blood T cells expand clonally by week 6.

TCRdb keeps only in-frame clones here, not all; method: immunoSEQ multiplex PCR. The sample gives roughly 53,000 clones, less than 90% of which show up once; roughly 0.6% is in the top ten. The material was CD4+ or CD8+ T cells sorted from blood, obtained in a trial of the OX40 agonist ivuxolimab. This TCR was recovered from an adult with an advanced solid tumor such as melanoma, head and neck, liver or kidney cancer. This chain connects TRBV7-2 to TRBJ1-2; 7 nucleotides align to TRBD1. CDR3 in DNA: TGTGCCAGCAGTTGGGACAGCTATGGCTACACCTTC. Encoded protein: CASSWDSYGYTF. The variable domain in full, with the rest retrieved from reference TRBV7-2 and TRBJ1-2, is GAGVSQSPSNKVTEKGKDVELRCDPISGHTALYWYRQSLGQGLEFLIYFQGNSAPDKSGLPSDRFSAERTGGSVSTLTIQRTQQEDSAVYLCASSWDSYGYTFGSGTRLTVV.